This T cell receptor (beta chain) was identified in a study of cytomegalovirus exposure and HLA in healthy donors. Study-wide findings and caveats: According to a subsequent analysis, TCR clusters identified in the first cohort showed a tendency to co-occur across the roughly 120 validation repertoires. Listed as cytomegalovirus-associated were more than 150 TCR beta chains. Accounts indicate the classifier identified cytomegalovirus status with strong specificity and sensitivity.

Profiled with immunoSEQ multiplex PCR; TCRdb holds only in-frame clones, not every one. Of 100,000 to 150,000 clones listed, 75% to 90% are singletons. J gave up 0 bases and V 4 bases, and 3 bases lay outside the gene matches. This CDR3 contains 14 residues. Looked up from germline, CDR1 is LGHNA and CDR2 is YSLEER. A note on this clone: Its matching antigen is unknown.

The chain links TRBV4-3 to TRBJ2-7, with 7 nucleotides matching TRBD1. Sequencing input: PBMCs. The sequence derives from a woman under 30 in good health and CMV-seronegative. This chain's CDR3 is CASSRWDSSYEQYF. The CDR3 coding sequence is TGCGCCAGCAGCCGATGGGACAGCTCCTACGAGCAGTACTTC.